The 23 T cell receptor beta chains given below trace back to one sample, sequenced in a study of T cells in Graves' hyperthyroidism and ophthalmopathy. Amplification of TCR beta CDR3 regions used RNA as the template. Initially, a first-round RT-PCR of the TCR CDR3 employed the HTBI primer set. TCRdb recomputed calls from the multiplex PCR reads with MiXCR, one row per CDR3 protein. The table lists approximately 690,000 distinct CDR3 sequences, about a fifth of them singletons. Sequencing input: blood. The receptors derive from a man aged 30 to 39 with Graves' ophthalmopathy.

In this sample, this clonotype turned up many times. V and J are TRBV12-3 or TRBV12-4 and TRBJ1-5, with D possibly TRBD1 on 5 matching bases. The CDR3 runs to 15 residues. Trimming cost V 6 bases and J 5 bases, with 17 bases left between them. CDR3 nucleotide sequence: TGTGCCAGCAGGGCTACCGAGGGGAAAGATCAGCCCCAGCATTTT. Protein product: CASRATEGKDQPQHF.

The chain links TRBV14 to TRBJ1-1; TRBD1 aligns across 7 bases. Trimming cost V 4 bases and J 2 bases; bases outside gene matches: 13. Germline-derived CDR1 and CDR2 are SGHDN and FVKESK. The length of the CDR3 is 17 residues. This CDR3 is CASSLGTALGGNTEAFF. DNA of the CDR3: TGTGCCAGCAGCCTTGGGACAGCCCTGGGAGGAAACACTGAAGCTTTCTTT.

This clonotype was detected a few times. This chain connects TRBV9 to TRBJ2-1; 8 nucleotides line up with TRBD2. The CDR3 length is 17 residues. With 3 bases clipped from V and 0 bases from J, the junction kept 8 bases outside the gene matches. Germline assignment: CDR1 SGDLS and CDR2 YYNGEE. In DNA, the CDR3 is TGTGCCAGCAGCGCCCGCGGGAGGCCTGGCTCCTACAATGAGCAGTTCTTC. Translating it yields CASSARGRPGSYNEQFF. Full variable domain (rest looked up from reference TRBV9 and TRBJ2-1): DSGVTQTPKHLITATGQRVTLRCSPRSGDLSVYWYQQSLDQGLQFLIQYYNGEERAKGNILERFSAQQFPDLHSELNLSSLELGDSALYFCASSARGRPGSYNEQFFGPGTRLTVL.

This clonotype was recorded at least ten times. The J gene is TRBJ2-7, the V gene TRBV2, with D perhaps matching TRBD2 (5 bases). CDR3 length equals 14 residues. CDR1 is SNHLY and CDR2 is FYNNEI in the germline V gene. With 7 bases removed from V and 0 bases from J, the gap between germline ends came to 13 bases. This CDR3 is CASKVDSSSYEQYF. The CDR3 nucleotides are TGTGCCAGCAAGGTGGACTCGAGCTCCTACGAGCAGTACTTC.

The chain combines TRBV6-1 with TRBJ2-7, with a weak D call TRBD2 (6 bases). This CDR3 is built from 15 residues. Germline V CDR1 and CDR2: MNHNS, SASEGT. V was clipped by 8 bases and J by 5 bases, with 22 bases between them. DNA for the CDR3: TGTGCCAGCGCTCCCTTCGGGACTTCAAGGGACGAGCAGTACTTC. As protein: CASAPFGTSRDEQYF.

CDR3 coding DNA: TGTGCCTGGGGGGGGGTGCGGGAGTCGGTGACCGGGGAGCTGTTTTTT. Translating gives CAWGGVRESVTGELFF. The V call is TRBV30, the J call TRBJ2-2; 7 nucleotides align to TRBD2. The CDR3 has 16 residues. Germline lookup yields CDR1 GTSNPN and CDR2 SVGIG (reference sequence). V dropped 5 bases and J dropped 5; count of bases not matched to a gene: 14.

This clonotype has ten or more counts. The V call is TRBV28, the J call TRBJ1-5; TRBD1 matches 7 bases. The CDR3 runs to 13 residues. Germline loops: CDR1 MDHEN, CDR2 SYDVKM. V was clipped by 7 bases and J by 3 bases; unmatched bases: 3. As DNA, the CDR3 is TGTGCCAGCATCGGGACAGCCAATCAGCCCCAGCATTTT. As protein: CASIGTANQPQHF.

The chain has TRBV7-2 and TRBJ1-6; tentatively, D is TRBD1 (6 bases). The CDR3 sequence is 14 residues long. V was clipped by 4 bases and J by 9 bases, with 13 bases between them. CDR1 is SGHTA, CDR2 FQGNSA, per germline. CDR3 coding DNA: TGTGCCAGCAGCTCAGGGGTTTCAGGTTCACCCCTCCACTTT. Translating it yields CASSSGVSGSPLHF.

The sample holds many counts of this clonotype. The chain combines TRBV2 with TRBJ2-3; a weak D match, TRBD2 (6 bases). The germline CDR1 and CDR2 sequences are SNHLY and FYNNEI. V lost 2 bases to trimming and J lost 4 bases, with 10 bases between them. This CDR3 contains 14 residues. The CDR3 nucleotides are TGTGCCAGCAGTGAAACCAGGGAGGCAGATACGCAGTATTTT. The encoded protein is CASSETREADTQYF.

There are a few counts of this clonotype. The rearrangement joins TRBV4-3 to TRBJ2-6, with D uncertain. Germline CDR1 and CDR2: LGHNA and YSLEER. The CDR3 is 15 residues long. Trimming removed 1 base from V and 2 bases from J, with 6 bases in between. CDR3 nucleotides: TGCGCCAGCAGCCAAGGTCATACTGGGGCCAACGTCCTGACTTTC. Protein product: CASSQGHTGANVLTF.

V usage is TRBV5-1 and J usage is TRBJ2-2; D ambiguous. V lost 0 bases and J lost 0, with 9 bases in between. Per the germline V gene, CDR1 is SGHRS and CDR2 is YFSETQ. The CDR3 extends over 16 amino acids. CDR3 coding DNA: TGCGCCAGCAGCTTGGTCGAGATACCGAACACCGGGGAGCTGTTTTTT. Its translation: CASSLVEIPNTGELFF.

This clonotype occurred a few times. V and J are TRBV7-2 and TRBJ2-5; 9 bases align to TRBD1. CDR3 length: 14 residues. Germline V gives CDR1 SGHTA, CDR2 FQGNSA. V trimming: 5 bases; J trimming: 4 bases; junction bases outside the gene matches: 5. The CDR3 loop reads CASSPQGARETQYF. The CDR3 DNA reads as TGTGCCAGCAGCCCACAGGGGGCGCGAGAGACCCAGTACTTC.

This clonotype was counted only a few times. This chain uses TRBV6-1 with TRBJ2-2; D may be TRBD1 or TRBD2 (5 bases each). The V gene lost 3 bases and the J gene lost 0 bases, with 8 bases spanning the gap. Germline V lookup: CDR1 MNHNS, CDR2 SASEGT. This CDR3 has 15 amino acids. The chain's CDR3 is CASSDTGPNTGELFF. The CDR3 coding sequence is TGTGCCAGCAGTGATACGGGGCCGAACACCGGGGAGCTGTTTTTT.

This clonotype was counted at least ten times. The gene calls are TRBV12-3 or TRBV12-4 and TRBJ1-1; 7 bases agree with TRBD1. V lost 8 bases and J lost 4; bases outside the gene matches: 10. The CDR3 runs to 14 residues. CDR3 sequence reads: CASGRQGGSTEAFF. Written as DNA, the CDR3 is TGTGCCAGCGGAAGACAGGGAGGGAGCACTGAAGCTTTCTTT.

In its sample, this clonotype was seen many times. The chain joins TRBV5-1 to TRBJ2-1; D remains unclear. Between the trimmed V and J ends, which lost 2 bases and 7 bases, there was a span of 10 bases. The CDR3 spans 13 residues. Per germline, CDR1 SGHRS and CDR2 YFSETQ. CDR3 DNA: TGCGCCAGCAGCTTAACAGCCGGGAATGAGCAGTTCTTC. The encoded protein is CASSLTAGNEQFF.

This clonotype was detected many times. The chain uses TRBV5-5 and TRBJ2-7, with 7 bases matching TRBD2. CDR1 is SGHKS, CDR2 YYEKEE, per germline (reference sequence). With V trimmed by 3 bases and J by 6 bases, 12 bases remained unmatched. The CDR3 has 15 amino acids. In DNA form, the CDR3 reads TGTGCCAGCAGCTCCCCGAAGACTAGCACCTTCGAGCAGTACTTC. It translates to CASSSPKTSTFEQYF.

This clonotype has only a few counts. The V call is TRBV20-1, the J call TRBJ2-7, with no clear D. CDR3 length equals 16 residues. Germline-derived CDR1 and CDR2 are DFQATT and SNEGSKA (reference sequence). The V end was cut by 0 bases, the J end by 3 bases, with 18 bases between. The CDR3 region is CSARDREEQKDYEQYF. The CDR3 DNA reads TGCAGTGCTAGAGATCGAGAGGAACAGAAAGACTACGAGCAGTACTTC.

The chain couples TRBV9 to TRBJ2-1; D remains unclear. Germline V CDR1 and CDR2: SGDLS, YYNGEE. This CDR3 spans 12 amino acids. V was pared by 4 bases and J by 6 bases, with 8 bases between. CDR3 coding DNA: TGTGCCAGCAGCTCGGTAGCCAATGAGCAGTTCTTC. This translates into CASSSVANEQFF. Filled out from reference TRBV9 and TRBJ2-1, the complete variable domain reads DSGVTQTPKHLITATGQRVTLRCSPRSGDLSVYWYQQSLDQGLQFLIQYYNGEERAKGNILERFSAQQFPDLHSELNLSSLELGDSALYFCASSSVANEQFFGPGTRLTVL.

Ten or more counts support this clonotype. V gene TRBV28 combines with J gene TRBJ2-7; D is unresolved. The germline V gene has CDR1 MDHEN and CDR2 SYDVKM. V gave up 8 bases and J gave up 1 base, with 18 bases separating them. The CDR3 is 15 residues long. The CDR3, as DNA: TGTGCCAGCCTGGGTCTGCCTCCTCCTTCCTACGAGCAGTACTTC. This sequence encodes CASLGLPPPSYEQYF.

There are a few counts of this clonotype. V gene TRBV20-1 combines with J gene TRBJ2-4; D remains unclear. V shed 0 bases and J shed 3 bases, with 9 bases lying between them. This CDR3 has 14 amino acids. In germline, CDR1 is DFQATT, CDR2 SNEGSKA (reference sequence). CDR3 in DNA: TGCAGTGCTAGAGAAGACGGAGTCAAAAACATTCAGTACTTC. Amino acid sequence: CSAREDGVKNIQYF.

Many counts were recorded for this clonotype. The genes are TRBV30 and TRBJ2-7, with 8 bases that match TRBD2. V shed 1 base and J 4 bases; nucleotides not matched to a gene: 18. The CDR3 contains 18 residues. In germline, CDR1 is GTSNPN, CDR2 SVGIG (reference sequence). CDR3 protein: CAWSAPVQREKSFYEQYF. The CDR3 region has the DNA TGTGCCTGGAGTGCTCCCGTGCAGCGGGAGAAGTCGTTTTACGAGCAGTACTTC.

This clonotype was observed a few times. The chain links TRBV6-1 to TRBJ1-5, with 8 positions matching TRBD1. Germline V CDR1 and CDR2: MNHNS, SASEGT. Unmatched junction bases numbered 5, after V lost 8 bases and J lost 5 bases. The CDR3 runs 13 residues. CDR3 coding DNA: TGTGCCAGCGCCGACAGGGGTTATCAGCCCCAGCATTTT. It is translated as CASADRGYQPQHF.

Ten or more counts support this clonotype. J is TRBJ2-7 and V is TRBV18, with 7 bases aligning to TRBD2. Germline V lookup: CDR1 KGHSH, CDR2 LQKENI. CDR3 length equals 14 residues. V shed 6 bases, J shed 0 bases, and the junction held 5 bases outside the gene matches. CDR3 in DNA: TGTGCCAGCTCGACTAGCAGCAGCTCCTACGAGCAGTACTTC. Protein product: CASSTSSSSYEQYF.